This T cell receptor beta chain was observed in a study of regulatory T cells in long-lasting Graves disease. In building TCR beta libraries, iRepertoire HTBI primers were used together with Arm-PCR of CDR3 regions. TCRdb redid the calling of the multiplex PCR reads with MiXCR, one entry per CDR3 protein. The table records around 360,000 distinct CDR3 sequences, 15% to 20% of them present only once. This clonotype was recorded at least ten times. Mismatch with germline at one junction end may stem from a read error. The CDR3 is 14 residues long. The V gene's germline CDR1 is SGHRS and CDR2 YFSETQ. The time point is: newly diagnosed GD, antithyroid drugs for less than 3 months. RNA isolated from PBMCs was used to make the TCR library. As collected, the peripheral blood samples measured roughly 8.6 milliliters each and went into EDTA tubes. These same records also appear under a second study, on T cells in Graves' hyperthyroidism and ophthalmopathy.

The sample consisted of peripheral blood mononuclear cells (PBMCs), taken at new diagnosis, from a patient treated with antithyroid drugs. The chain has TRBV5-1 and TRBJ2-7, with D tentatively TRBD1 or TRBD2 (5 bases each). This clonotype was obtained from a woman between 18 and 30 years old with Graves disease. CDR3 sequence reads: CASSPGTDSYEQYF. CDR3 coding DNA: TGTGCCAGCAGCCCCGGGACGGACTCCTACGAGCAGTACTTC.